What follows are 11 T cell receptor beta chains derived from one specimen sequenced in a study of shared T cell receptors in the human thymus. Sequenced by immunoSEQ multiplex PCR; TCRdb stores in-frame clones only, minus some. The sample has more than 550,000 clones; approximately 85% are singletons. This same sample was also taken into another study, of human thymus T cells.

Source material: thymocytes. These receptors were taken from a girl under three years old with a congenital heart defect.

This clone was picked up one time. CDR3 loop: CASSSGQISGNTIYF. CDR3 nucleotide sequence: TGCGCCAGCAGCTCCGGACAGATCTCTGGAAACACCATATATTTT. The V call is TRBV5-1, the J call TRBJ1-3; perhaps TRBD1 as D (6 bases). Between the trimmed V and J ends, which lost 3 bases and 0 bases, there was a span of 10 bases. The CDR3 totals 15 residues. Germline V gives CDR1 SGHRS, CDR2 YFSETQ. Variable domain in full (rest from reference TRBV5-1 and TRBJ1-3): KAGVTQTPRYLIKTRGQQVTLSCSPISGHRSVSWYQQTPGQGLQFLFEYFSETQRNKGNFPGRFSGRQFSNSRSEMNVSTLELGDSALYLCASSSGQISGNTIYFGEGSWLTVV.

The chain combines TRBV5-1 with TRBJ2-5; TRBD2 matches 7 bases. Trimming removed 0 bases from V and 5 bases from J; junction bases left unmatched: 4. Germline-derived CDR1 and CDR2 are SGHRS and YFSETQ. The CDR3 covers 14 residues. As DNA, the CDR3 is TGCGCCAGCAGCTTGGATAGGGACTACGAGACCCAGTACTTC. Translation: CASSLDRDYETQYF.

The genes are TRBV9 and TRBJ2-5, with TRBD1 matching over 9 bases. The CDR3 runs 17 residues. From germline, CDR1 is SGDLS and CDR2 YYNGEE. V lost 0 bases and J lost 3; bases outside the gene matches: 9. In nucleotides, the CDR3 is TGTGCCAGCAGCGTAGAGGGGGACAGGGATGGGGAAGAGACCCAGTACTTC. Protein: CASSVEGDRDGEETQYF.

The J gene is TRBJ1-1, the V gene TRBV6-1; D unresolved. The length of the CDR3 is 13 residues. The V and J ends lost 2 bases and 1 base respectively, with 5 bases between them. In germline, CDR1 is MNHNS, CDR2 SASEGT. The CDR3 spells CASSERKNTEAFF. The CDR3 DNA reads as TGTGCCAGCAGTGAACGTAAGAACACTGAAGCTTTCTTT.

The V call is TRBV15, the J call TRBJ2-5, with D possibly TRBD2 on 7 matching bases. CDR1 and CDR2 (germline): LNHNV, YYDKDF (reference sequence). V was pared by 3 bases and J by 5 bases, with 19 bases between. This CDR3 contains 16 residues. The DNA for the CDR3 is TGTGCCACCAGCAGGGGGTGGGGGGGGGCCCAGGAGACCCAGTACTTC. Its protein is CATSRGWGGAQETQYF.

Remarks on this clone: Germline and junction disagree at one end, which may indicate a read error. V is TRBV10-3 and J is TRBJ1-2; D gene unclear. Germline values: CDR1 ENHRY, CDR2 SYGVKD. The CDR3 totals 18 residues. In DNA, the CDR3 is TGTGCCATCAGTACGTCATGGATAACTATGGCTACACCGGGTTCTTCGGCCTTC. It yields the protein CAISTSWITMATPGSSAF.

The genes are TRBV29-1 and TRBJ1-2; 12 nucleotides align to TRBD1. The CDR3 loop spans 15 amino acids. Trimming cost V 6 bases and J 8 bases; bases outside gene matches: 13. The V gene's germline CDR1 is SQVTM and CDR2 ANQGSEA. CDR3 bases: TGCAGCGTAGTATCCGGGACAGGGGGCCGTCGGGGCTACACCTTC. Translation gives CSVVSGTGGRRGYTF. The full variable domain, rest sourced from reference TRBV29-1 and TRBJ1-2, is SAVISQKPSRDICQRGTSLTIQCQVDSQVTMMFWYRQQPGQSLTLIATANQGSEATYESGFVIDKFPISRPNLTFSTLTVSNMSPEDSSIYLCSVVSGTGGRRGYTFGSGTRLTVV.

This sequence joins TRBV15 and TRBJ1-2; 9 bases map to TRBD1. The junction had 20 bases not matched to a gene; V was cut back by 4 bases and J by 8 bases. The CDR3 is 18 amino acids. The germline V gene has CDR1 LNHNV and CDR2 YYDKDF (reference sequence). DNA of the CDR3: TGTGCCACCAGCACCATCCCAGCCGGACAGGGGAATTCGGAAGGCTACACCTTC. Its translation is CATSTIPAGQGNSEGYTF.

The rearrangement links TRBV5-6 to TRBJ1-2; maybe TRBD1 (5 bases). The ends were cut back, 6 bases at V and 8 bases at J, with 20 bases in the middle. Germline V gives CDR1 SGHDT, CDR2 YYEEEE. This CDR3 has 14 amino acids. As DNA, the CDR3 is TGTGCCAGCACCGTTGACAGCCGAGGTTGGGGCTACACCTTC. It yields the protein CASTVDSRGWGYTF.

This clone was recorded only once. The gene calls are TRBV27 and TRBJ2-3; 10 bases are a match to TRBD2. The length of the CDR3 is 15 residues. Trimming cost V 3 bases and J 3 bases; bases outside gene matches: 3. Per germline, CDR1 MNHEY and CDR2 SMNVEV (reference sequence). CDR3 residues: CASSFGTSDTDTQYF. The CDR3 DNA follows: TGTGCCAGCAGTTTTGGGACTAGCGATACAGATACGCAGTATTTT.

The sample holds a few counts of this clone. The chain joins TRBV5-1 to TRBJ2-5; 12 nucleotides align to TRBD2. This CDR3 has 22 residues. The V segment lost 4 bases and the J segment 4 bases; nucleotides outside the gene matches: 26. Germline CDR1 and CDR2: SGHRS and YFSETQ. The CDR3 protein is CASSPLPLAGGPSAPAGETQYF. The CDR3 DNA reads as TGCGCCAGCAGCCCCCTACCCCTAGCGGGGGGGCCGTCCGCGCCGGCGGGAGAGACCCAGTACTTC.